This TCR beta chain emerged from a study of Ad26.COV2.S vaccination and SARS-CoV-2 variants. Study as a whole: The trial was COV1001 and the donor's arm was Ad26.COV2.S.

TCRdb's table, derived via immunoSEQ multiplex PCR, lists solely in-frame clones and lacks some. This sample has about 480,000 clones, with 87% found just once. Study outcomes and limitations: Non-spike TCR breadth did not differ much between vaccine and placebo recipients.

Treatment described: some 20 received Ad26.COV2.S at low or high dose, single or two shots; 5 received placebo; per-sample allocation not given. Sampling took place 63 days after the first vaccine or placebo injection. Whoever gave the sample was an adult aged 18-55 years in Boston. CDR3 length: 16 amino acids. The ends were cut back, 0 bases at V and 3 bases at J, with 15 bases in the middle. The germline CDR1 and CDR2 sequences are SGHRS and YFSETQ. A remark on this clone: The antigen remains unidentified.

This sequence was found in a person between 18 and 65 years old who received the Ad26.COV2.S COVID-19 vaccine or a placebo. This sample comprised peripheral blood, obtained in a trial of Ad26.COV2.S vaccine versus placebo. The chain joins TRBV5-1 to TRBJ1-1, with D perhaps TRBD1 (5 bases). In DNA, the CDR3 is TGCGCCAGCAGCTTGGGAGCCCGGGGGAGGGACACTGAAGCTTTCTTT. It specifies CASSLGARGRDTEAFF.